This T cell receptor (beta chain) was recovered during a study of graft-versus-host responses after intestinal transplantation. Measured with immunoSEQ multiplex PCR; TCRdb has only the in-frame clones, and not every one. The table lists 55,000 to 70,000 clones, about 90% of them singletons. This clone was observed a handful of times. Germline V gives CDR1 LGHNA, CDR2 YNFKEQ. There are 16 residues in the CDR3. J was trimmed by 5 bases and V by 1 base; bases with no gene match: 8. This receptor was taken from a human patient who received an intestinal transplant, so some T cells may come from the graft donor. This chain connects TRBV4-2 to TRBJ2-5; TRBD2 aligns across 9 bases. The sequencing used PBMCs, collected around 120 days after intestinal transplantation. The CDR3 protein is CASSQASGDPGETQYF. CDR3 DNA sequence: TGTGCCAGCAGCCAAGCTAGCGGGGACCCGGGGGAGACCCAGTACTTC.